This TCR beta chain was sequenced in a study of T cells after yellow fever vaccination. One entry per CDR3 protein, called by TCRdb with MiXCR from the 5' RACE reads. Counted here are 35,000 to 55,000 distinct CDR3 sequences, almost 7% occurring once; the ten biggest clones make up approximately 16%. This clonotype was recorded at least ten times. The germline V gene has CDR1 SNHLY and CDR2 FYNNEI. The CDR3 is made up of 18 amino acids. V lost 11 bases to trimming and J lost 2 bases; unmatched junction nucleotides: 18. This receptor was identified in a young man who received the YFV17D yellow fever vaccine. The input for sequencing was CD8+ T cells not binding an NS4B(214-222) dextramer, sorted from PBMCs, taken 45 days after the yellow fever booster vaccination. V is TRBV2 and J is TRBJ2-2; 9 bases line up with TRBD1. Written as DNA, the CDR3 is TGTGCCTTGCAGCAGGAGGGGGGACAGGGATTTAACACCGGGGAGCTGTTTTTT. Its translation: CALQQEGGQGFNTGELFF. The variable domain in full, with the rest retrieved from reference TRBV2 and TRBJ2-2, is EPEVTQTPSHQVTQMGQEVILRCVPISNHLYFYWYRQILGQKVEFLVSFYNNEISEKSEIFDDQFSVERPDGSNFTLKIRSTKLEDSAMYFCALQQEGGQGFNTGELFFGEGSRLTVL.